This record looks at one TCR beta chain sequence and its context. Its antigen is not identified. This sample is part of a study of PD-1 blockade in classical Hodgkin lymphoma. The study, taken as a whole, reports: A significant rise in TCR diversity was seen by C4D1 for CD4+ cells but not for CD8+ cells.

Every one of the patients relapsed after autologous stem cell transplantation (brentuximab vedotin exposure was variable). Assay: immunoSEQ multiplex PCR; the TCRdb copy retains only in-frame clones and omits some. The sample yields about 36,000 clones, around 63% seen once. Germline CDR1 reads SGDLS; CDR2 reads YYNGEE. Deletions cut 1 base from V and 1 base from J, with 10 bases between. The CDR3 contains 15 residues. This receptor was obtained from a human donor with classical Hodgkin lymphoma. Sequences were derived from peripheral blood mononuclear cells (PBMCs), sampled before the second cycle of nivolumab. The V and J genes are TRBV9 and TRBJ2-3, with D perhaps matching TRBD1 or TRBD2 (5 bases each). CDR3 sequence reads: CASSVMGRGTDTQYF. DNA for the CDR3: TGTGCCAGCAGCGTAATGGGGCGGGGCACAGATACGCAGTATTTT.